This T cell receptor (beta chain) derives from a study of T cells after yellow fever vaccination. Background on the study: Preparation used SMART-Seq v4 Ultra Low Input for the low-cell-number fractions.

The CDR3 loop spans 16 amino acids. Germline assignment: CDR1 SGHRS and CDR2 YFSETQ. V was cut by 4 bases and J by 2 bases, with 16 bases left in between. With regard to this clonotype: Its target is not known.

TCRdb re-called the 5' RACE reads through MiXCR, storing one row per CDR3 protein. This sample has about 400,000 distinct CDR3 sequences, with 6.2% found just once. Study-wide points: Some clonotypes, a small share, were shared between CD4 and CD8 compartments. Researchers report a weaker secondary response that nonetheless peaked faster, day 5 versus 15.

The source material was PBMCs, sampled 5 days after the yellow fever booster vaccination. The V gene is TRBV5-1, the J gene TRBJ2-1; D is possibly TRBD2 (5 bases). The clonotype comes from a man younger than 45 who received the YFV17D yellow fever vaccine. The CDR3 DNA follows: TGCGCCAGCAGCCCAACGGGGAGCCAGGCCTACAATGAGCAGTTCTTC. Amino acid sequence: CASSPTGSQAYNEQFF.